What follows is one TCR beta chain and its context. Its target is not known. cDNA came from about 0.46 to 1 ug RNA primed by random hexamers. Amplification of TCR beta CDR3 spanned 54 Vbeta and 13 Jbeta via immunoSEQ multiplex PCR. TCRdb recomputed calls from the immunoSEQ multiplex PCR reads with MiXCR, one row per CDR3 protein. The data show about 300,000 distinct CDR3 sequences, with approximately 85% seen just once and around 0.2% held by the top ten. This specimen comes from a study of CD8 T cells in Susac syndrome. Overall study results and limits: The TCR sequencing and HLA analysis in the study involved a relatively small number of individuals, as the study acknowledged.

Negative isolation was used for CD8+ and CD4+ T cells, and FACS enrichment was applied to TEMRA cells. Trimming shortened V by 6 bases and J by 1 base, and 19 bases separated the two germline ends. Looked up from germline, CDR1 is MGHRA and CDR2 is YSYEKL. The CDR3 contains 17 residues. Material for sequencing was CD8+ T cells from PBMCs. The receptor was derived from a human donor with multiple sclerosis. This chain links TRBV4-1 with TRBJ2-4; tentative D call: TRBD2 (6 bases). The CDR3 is CASRGGLGRNAKNIQYF. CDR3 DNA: TGCGCCAGCAGAGGAGGGCTGGGACGGAACGCCAAAAACATTCAGTACTTC.